This T cell receptor beta chain is drawn from a study of Tregs in tolerant kidney transplant recipients. TCRdb's table, derived via immunoSEQ multiplex PCR, lists solely in-frame clones and lacks some. Of 81,000 or so clones in the sample, 90% to 95% were seen once. Worth noting for this clone: At one end, the junction sequence differs from germline, possibly due to a read error.

Mixed chimerism was transient after nonmyeloablative marrow transplants from related graft donors. The CDR3 covers 18 residues. CDR1 is MGHRA and CDR2 is YSYEKL in the germline V gene. This receptor was obtained from a human patient who received a combined kidney and bone marrow transplant. Some T cells may be supplied by the graft donor. Sequencing was performed on CD4+ T cells from blood (PBMCs), taken 24 months after the transplant. This rearrangement joins TRBV4-1 to TRBJ2-4, with D maybe TRBD2 (6 bases). The CDR3 spells CAGSQTSVAGIAKNIQYF. The CDR3 DNA reads as TGCGCCGGCAGCCAAACGAGCGTCGCGGGGATAGCCAAAAACATTCAGTACTTC.